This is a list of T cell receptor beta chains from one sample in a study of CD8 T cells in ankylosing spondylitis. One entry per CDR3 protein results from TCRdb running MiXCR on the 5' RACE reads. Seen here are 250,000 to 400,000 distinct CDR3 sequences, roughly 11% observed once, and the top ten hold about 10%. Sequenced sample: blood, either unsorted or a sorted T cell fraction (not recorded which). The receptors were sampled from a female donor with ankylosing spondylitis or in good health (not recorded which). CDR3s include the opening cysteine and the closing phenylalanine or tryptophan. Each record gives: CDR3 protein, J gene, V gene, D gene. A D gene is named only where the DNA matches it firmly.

CDR3 protein: CASSWSRYNEQFF
J gene: TRBJ2-1
V gene: TRBV7-2
D gene: .

CDR3 protein: CASSLNRAGGPYNEQFF
J gene: TRBJ2-1
V gene: TRBV5-1
D gene: TRBD1

CDR3 protein: CASSSAVSGANVLTF
J gene: TRBJ2-6
V gene: TRBV19
D gene: .

CDR3 protein: CASSVDGVSGANVLTF
J gene: TRBJ2-6
V gene: TRBV5-5
D gene: .

CDR3 protein: CASSFLAGGGQETQYF
J gene: TRBJ2-5
V gene: TRBV12-3/TRBV12-4
D gene: TRBD2

CDR3 protein: CSAGQGMGGYTF
J gene: TRBJ1-2
V gene: TRBV20-1
D gene: TRBD1

CDR3 protein: CATSRAPTQDGYTF
J gene: TRBJ1-2
V gene: TRBV15
D gene: .

CDR3 protein: CASDMGASGSDEQFF
J gene: TRBJ2-1
V gene: TRBV5-1
D gene: TRBD2

CDR3 protein: CASSPGTSSKTQYF
J gene: TRBJ2-5
V gene: TRBV18
D gene: TRBD2

CDR3 protein: CSARDLGTSGGSDEQYF
J gene: TRBJ2-7
V gene: TRBV20-1
D gene: TRBD2

CDR3 protein: CASSEAGLAKNIQYF
J gene: TRBJ2-4
V gene: TRBV25-1
D gene: .

CDR3 protein: CASSSVAGDQETQYF
J gene: TRBJ2-5
V gene: TRBV4-2
D gene: TRBD2

CDR3 protein: CASSFGREKLFF
J gene: TRBJ1-4
V gene: TRBV5-6
D gene: .

CDR3 protein: CATSDPGPAQETQYF
J gene: TRBJ2-5
V gene: TRBV24-1
D gene: .

CDR3 protein: CASSQDKWGSYEQYF
J gene: TRBJ2-7
V gene: TRBV4-2
D gene: .

CDR3 protein: CSARPSAGVYNEQFF
J gene: TRBJ2-1
V gene: TRBV20-1
D gene: .

CDR3 protein: CSAKPQGPSYGYTF
J gene: TRBJ1-2
V gene: TRBV29-1
D gene: .

CDR3 protein: CASSLAGGGNYEQYF
J gene: TRBJ2-7
V gene: TRBV7-2
D gene: .